This passage covers 9 T cell receptor beta chains from one sample sequenced in a study of cytomegalovirus exposure and HLA in healthy donors. PCR employed 60 Vbeta and 13 Jbeta primers. The protocol was immunoSEQ multiplex PCR, while the TCRdb copy is restricted to in-frame clones and leaves out a portion. Counted here are about 100,000 clones, roughly 84% occurring once; the ten biggest clones make up about 1.1%. Input material: PBMCs. These TCRs come from a woman aged 18-29 years in good health and CMV-seronegative.

The gene calls are TRBV5-8 and TRBJ2-4; 15 bases map to TRBD2. The CDR3 is 19 residues long. The germline V gene has CDR1 SGHTS and CDR2 YDEGEE. The V gene end was trimmed by 3 bases and the J gene end by 7 bases; junction bases not matched to a gene: 14. CDR3 amino acids: CASSSYTGLAGGGGNIQYF. CDR3 nucleotide sequence: TGTGCCAGCAGCTCATATACGGGACTAGCGGGAGGCGGTGGGAACATTCAGTACTTC.

The chain combines TRBV15 with TRBJ2-3; 9 bases fit TRBD2. This CDR3 comprises 16 residues. The junction had 11 bases not matched to a gene; V was cut back by 5 bases and J by 5 bases. From germline, CDR1 is LNHNV and CDR2 YYDKDF (reference sequence). The CDR3 loop reads CATSGRAGGTGDTQYF. The DNA for the CDR3 is TGTGCCACCAGCGGACGAGCGGGAGGTACAGGAGATACGCAGTATTTT.

This chain joins TRBV28 and TRBJ1-5; D remains unclear. The length of the CDR3 is 15 residues. Between the trimmed V and J ends, which lost 7 bases and 2 bases, there was a span of 15 bases. Germline CDR1 is MDHEN and CDR2 is SYDVKM. The DNA for the CDR3 is TGTGCCAGCACCCGGGGAGATATCGGCAATCAGCCCCAGCATTTT. This sequence encodes CASTRGDIGNQPQHF.

The chain couples TRBV18 to TRBJ1-1; D is undetermined. V lost 3 bases to trimming and J lost 0 bases, with 14 bases between them. The length of the CDR3 is 16 residues. CDR1 is KGHSH, CDR2 LQKENI, per germline. The CDR3, as DNA: TGTGCCAGCTCACCCTCGGTGGGTGGGCTGAACACTGAAGCTTTCTTT. Its translation is CASSPSVGGLNTEAFF.

The V gene is TRBV19, the J gene TRBJ2-3, with a weak D call TRBD1 (5 bases). This CDR3 contains 12 residues. V was shortened by 3 bases and J by 11 bases, with 12 bases between the two germline ends. Germline CDR1 reads LNHDA; CDR2 reads SQIVND (reference sequence). CDR3 nucleotides: TGTGCCAGTAGTATTTCGCATCAGGGGCAGTATTTT. It translates to CASSISHQGQYF.

The chain joins TRBV30 to TRBJ2-7; TRBD1 aligns across 8 bases. The ends lost 6 bases at V and 7 bases at J; junction bases unmatched: 17. CDR3 length: 15 residues. In germline, CDR1 is GTSNPN, CDR2 SVGIG (reference sequence). The CDR3 is CACFPAGTGGMEQYF. The CDR3 DNA reads TGTGCCTGCTTTCCGGCCGGGACAGGAGGTATGGAGCAGTACTTC.

The chain is built from TRBV5-5 and TRBJ2-1, with TRBD2 as a possible D gene (6 bases). Looked up from germline, CDR1 is SGHKS and CDR2 is YYEKEE (reference sequence). The CDR3 totals 13 residues. Trimming pared 7 bases from V and 6 bases from J, leaving 14 bases between. In nucleotides, the CDR3 is TGTGCCAGCTCAGGACTAATTGGCAATGAGCAGTTCTTC. Its translation is CASSGLIGNEQFF.

This clone has only one observation. V and J are TRBV28 and TRBJ2-7, with 7 bases identical to TRBD2. The CDR3 is made up of 16 amino acids. V lost 6 bases and J lost 2; bases outside the gene matches: 13. Germline V gives CDR1 MDHEN, CDR2 SYDVKM. This CDR3 is CASRGERGPRAYEQYF. CDR3 DNA: TGTGCCAGCAGGGGGGAGCGGGGCCCCAGGGCCTACGAGCAGTACTTC.

The chain recombines TRBV4-3 with TRBJ2-1; possibly TRBD1 for D (5 bases). Looked up from germline, CDR1 is LGHNA and CDR2 is YSLEER. The CDR3 runs to 16 residues. The V end was cut by 1 base, the J end by 3 bases, with 13 bases between. The CDR3 loop reads CASSQGWGPNYNEQFF. Here the CDR3 DNA reads TGCGCCAGCAGCCAAGGATGGGGCCCCAACTACAATGAGCAGTTCTTC.